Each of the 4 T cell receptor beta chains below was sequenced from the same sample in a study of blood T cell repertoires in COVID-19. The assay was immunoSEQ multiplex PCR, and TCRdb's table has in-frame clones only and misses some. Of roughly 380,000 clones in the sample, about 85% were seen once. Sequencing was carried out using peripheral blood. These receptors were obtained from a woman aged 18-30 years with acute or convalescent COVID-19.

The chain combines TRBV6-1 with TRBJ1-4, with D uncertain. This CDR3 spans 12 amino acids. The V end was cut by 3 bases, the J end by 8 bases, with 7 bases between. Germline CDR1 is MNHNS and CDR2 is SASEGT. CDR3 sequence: CASSETREKLFF. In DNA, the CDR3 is TGTGCCAGCAGTGAGACGAGGGAAAAACTGTTTTTT.

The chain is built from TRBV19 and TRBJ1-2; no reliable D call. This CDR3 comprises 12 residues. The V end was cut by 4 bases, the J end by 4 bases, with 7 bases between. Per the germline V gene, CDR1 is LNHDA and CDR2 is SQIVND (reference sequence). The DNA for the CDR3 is TGTGCCAGTAGTAGACTGAGCTATGGCTACACCTTC. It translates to CASSRLSYGYTF.

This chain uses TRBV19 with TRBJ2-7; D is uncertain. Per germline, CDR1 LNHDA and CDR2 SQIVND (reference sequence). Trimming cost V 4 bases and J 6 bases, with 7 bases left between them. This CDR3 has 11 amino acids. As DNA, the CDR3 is TGTGCCAGTAGTACGAGTTCCGAGCAGTACTTC. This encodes CASSTSSEQYF. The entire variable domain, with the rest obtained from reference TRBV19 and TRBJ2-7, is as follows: DGGITQSPKYLFRKEGQNVTLSCEQNLNHDAMYWYRQDPGQGLRLIYYSQIVNDFQKGDIAEGYSVSREKKESFPLTVTSAQKNPTAFYLCASSTSSEQYFGPGTRLTVT.

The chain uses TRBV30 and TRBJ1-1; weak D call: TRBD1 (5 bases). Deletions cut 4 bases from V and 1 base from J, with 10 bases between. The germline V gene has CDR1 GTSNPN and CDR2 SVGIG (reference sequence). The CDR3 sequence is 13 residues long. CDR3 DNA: TGTGCCTGGACATACAGGAAGAACACTGAAGCTTTCTTT. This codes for CAWTYRKNTEAFF.